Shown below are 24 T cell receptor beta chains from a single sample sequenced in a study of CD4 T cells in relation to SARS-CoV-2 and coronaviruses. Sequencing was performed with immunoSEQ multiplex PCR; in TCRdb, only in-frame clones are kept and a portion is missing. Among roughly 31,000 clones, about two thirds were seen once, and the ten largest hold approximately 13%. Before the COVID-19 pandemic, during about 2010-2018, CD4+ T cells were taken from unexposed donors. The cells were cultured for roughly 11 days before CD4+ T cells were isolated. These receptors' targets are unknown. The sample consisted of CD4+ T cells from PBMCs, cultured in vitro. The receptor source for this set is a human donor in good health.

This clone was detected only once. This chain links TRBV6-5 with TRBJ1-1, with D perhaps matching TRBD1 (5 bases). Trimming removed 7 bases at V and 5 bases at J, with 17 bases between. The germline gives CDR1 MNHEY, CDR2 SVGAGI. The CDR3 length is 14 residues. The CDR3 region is CASTRGTAFTEAFF. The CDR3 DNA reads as TGTGCCAGCACCAGAGGGACGGCCTTTACTGAAGCTTTCTTT.

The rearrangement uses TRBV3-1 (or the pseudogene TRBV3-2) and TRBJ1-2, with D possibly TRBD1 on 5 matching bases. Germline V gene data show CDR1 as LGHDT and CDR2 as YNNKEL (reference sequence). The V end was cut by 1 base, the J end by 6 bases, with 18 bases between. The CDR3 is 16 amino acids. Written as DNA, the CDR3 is TGTGCCAGCAGCCAAGTTCCCCAGGGCCGGTGGAATGGCTACACCTTC. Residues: CASSQVPQGRWNGYTF.

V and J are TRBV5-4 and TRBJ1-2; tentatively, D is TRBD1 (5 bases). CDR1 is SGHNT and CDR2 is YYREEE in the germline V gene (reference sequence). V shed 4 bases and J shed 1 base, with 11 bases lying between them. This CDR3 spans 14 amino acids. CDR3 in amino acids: CASSTTQVNYGYTF. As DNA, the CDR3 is TGTGCCAGCAGCACAACACAGGTTAACTATGGCTACACCTTC.

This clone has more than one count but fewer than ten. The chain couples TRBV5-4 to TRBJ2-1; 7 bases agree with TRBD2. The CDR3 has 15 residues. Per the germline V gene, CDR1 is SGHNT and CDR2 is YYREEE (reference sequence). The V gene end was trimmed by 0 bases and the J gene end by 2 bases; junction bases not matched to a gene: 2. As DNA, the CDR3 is TGTGCCAGCAGCTTGGTCGCGGGAGCCTACAATGAGCAGTTCTTC. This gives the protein CASSLVAGAYNEQFF. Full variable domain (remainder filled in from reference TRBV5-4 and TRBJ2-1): ETGVTQSPTHLIKTRGQQVTLRCSSQSGHNTVSWYQQALGQGPQFIFQYYREEENGRGNFPPRFSGLQFPNYSSELNVNALELDDSALYLCASSLVAGAYNEQFFGPGTRLTVL.

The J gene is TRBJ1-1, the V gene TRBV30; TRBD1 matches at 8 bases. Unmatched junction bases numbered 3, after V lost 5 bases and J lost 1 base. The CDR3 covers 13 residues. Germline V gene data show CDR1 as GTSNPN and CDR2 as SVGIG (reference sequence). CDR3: CAWDRGWNTEAFF. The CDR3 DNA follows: TGTGCCTGGGACAGGGGATGGAACACTGAAGCTTTCTTT.

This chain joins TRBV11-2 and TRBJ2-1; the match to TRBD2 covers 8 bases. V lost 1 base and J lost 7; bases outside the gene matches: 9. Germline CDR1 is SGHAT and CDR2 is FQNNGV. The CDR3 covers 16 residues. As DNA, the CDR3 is TGTGCCAGCAGCTTAGTAGGTTTCGGGGGGGGGAATGAGCAGTTCTTC. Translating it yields CASSLVGFGGGNEQFF.

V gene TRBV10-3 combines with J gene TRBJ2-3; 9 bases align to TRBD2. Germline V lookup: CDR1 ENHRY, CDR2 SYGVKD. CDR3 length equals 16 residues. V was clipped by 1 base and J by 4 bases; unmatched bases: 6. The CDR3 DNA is TGTGCCATCAGTGAGTTGGGCGGGGGGGCCCCAGATACGCAGTATTTT. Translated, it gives CAISELGGGAPDTQYF.

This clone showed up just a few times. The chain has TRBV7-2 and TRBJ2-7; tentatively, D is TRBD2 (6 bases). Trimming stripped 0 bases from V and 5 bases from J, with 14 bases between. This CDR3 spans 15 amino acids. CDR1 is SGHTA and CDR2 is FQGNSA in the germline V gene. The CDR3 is CASSLASFGGDEQYF. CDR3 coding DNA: TGTGCCAGCAGCTTAGCCAGTTTCGGAGGGGACGAGCAGTACTTC.

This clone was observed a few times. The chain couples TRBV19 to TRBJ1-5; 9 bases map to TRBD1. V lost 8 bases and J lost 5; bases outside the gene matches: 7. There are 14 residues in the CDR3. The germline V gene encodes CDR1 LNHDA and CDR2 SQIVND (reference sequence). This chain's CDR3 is CASVDRGGHQPQHF. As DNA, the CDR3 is TGTGCCAGTGTGGACAGGGGCGGACATCAGCCCCAGCATTTT.

CDR3 DNA sequence: TGTGCCAGCAGCCAACAAGGTCTATTCGGACGGATGTACAATGAGCAGTTCTTC. Translated, it gives CASSQQGLFGRMYNEQFF. This chain joins TRBV7-2 and TRBJ2-1, with no clear D. From germline, CDR1 is SGHTA and CDR2 FQGNSA. V gave up 5 bases and J gave up 4 bases, with 24 bases separating them. The CDR3 has 18 amino acids.

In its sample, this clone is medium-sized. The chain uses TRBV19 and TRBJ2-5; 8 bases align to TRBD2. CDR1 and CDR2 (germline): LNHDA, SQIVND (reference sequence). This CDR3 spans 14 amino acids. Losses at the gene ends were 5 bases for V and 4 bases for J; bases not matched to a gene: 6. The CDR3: CASSPLSGTETQYF. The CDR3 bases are TGTGCCAGTAGTCCCCTTAGCGGGACAGAGACCCAGTACTTC.

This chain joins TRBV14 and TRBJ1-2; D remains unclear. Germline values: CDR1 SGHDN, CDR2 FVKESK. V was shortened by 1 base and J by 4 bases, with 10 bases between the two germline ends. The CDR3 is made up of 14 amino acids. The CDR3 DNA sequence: TGTGCCAGCAGCCAAGGCGGCAGCGTCTATGGCTACACCTTC. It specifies CASSQGGSVYGYTF.

The CDR3 reads CASSQDLGGVAGQETQYF. In DNA, the CDR3 is TGCGCCAGCAGCCAAGATTTGGGCGGGGTAGCGGGCCAAGAGACCCAGTACTTC. The rearrangement uses TRBV4-3 and TRBJ2-5; 7 bases fit TRBD2. This CDR3 has 18 residues. Germline CDR1 and CDR2: LGHNA and YSLEER. V lost 0 bases and J lost 1; bases outside the gene matches: 11.

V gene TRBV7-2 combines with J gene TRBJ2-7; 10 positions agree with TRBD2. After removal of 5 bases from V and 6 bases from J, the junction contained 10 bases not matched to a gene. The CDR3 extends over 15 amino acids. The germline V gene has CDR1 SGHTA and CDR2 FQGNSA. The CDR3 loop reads CASSVGAGGPVEQYF. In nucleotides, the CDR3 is TGTGCCAGCAGCGTGGGAGCGGGAGGGCCGGTCGAGCAGTACTTC.

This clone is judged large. The CDR3: CSVTSGSSHTGELFF. The CDR3 coding sequence is TGCAGCGTGACTAGCGGGAGTAGTCACACCGGGGAGCTGTTTTTT. This chain connects TRBV29-1 to TRBJ2-2, with 12 bases aligning to TRBD2. V lost 6 bases, J lost 3 bases, and 5 bases stayed unmatched. The length of the CDR3 is 15 residues. Per the germline V gene, CDR1 is SQVTM and CDR2 is ANQGSEA.

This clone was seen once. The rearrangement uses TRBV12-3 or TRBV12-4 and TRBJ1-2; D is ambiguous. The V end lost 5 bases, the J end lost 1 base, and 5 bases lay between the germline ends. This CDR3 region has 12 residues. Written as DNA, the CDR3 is TGTGCCAGCAGTCCAGATAACTATGGCTACACCTTC. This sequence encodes CASSPDNYGYTF.

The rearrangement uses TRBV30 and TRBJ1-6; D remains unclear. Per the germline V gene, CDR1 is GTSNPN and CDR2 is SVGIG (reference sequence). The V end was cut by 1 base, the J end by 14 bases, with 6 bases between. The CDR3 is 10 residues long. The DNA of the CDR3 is TGTGCCTGGAGTGGGGTCACCCTCCACTTT. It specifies CAWSGVTLHF.

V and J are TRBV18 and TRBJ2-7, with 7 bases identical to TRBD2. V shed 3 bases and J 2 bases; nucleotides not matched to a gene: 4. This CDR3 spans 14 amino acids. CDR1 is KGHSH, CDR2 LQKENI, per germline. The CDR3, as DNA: TGTGCCAGCTCACCTCTAGCGGTGGCCTACGAGCAGTACTTC. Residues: CASSPLAVAYEQYF.

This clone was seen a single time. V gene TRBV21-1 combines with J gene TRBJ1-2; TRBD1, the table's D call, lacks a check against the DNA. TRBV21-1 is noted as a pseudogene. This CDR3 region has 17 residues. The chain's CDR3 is CASSIGWRRGMYGGYTF. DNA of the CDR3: TGTGCCAGCAGTATAGGGTGGAGAAGGGGGATGTATGGGGGCTACACCTTC.

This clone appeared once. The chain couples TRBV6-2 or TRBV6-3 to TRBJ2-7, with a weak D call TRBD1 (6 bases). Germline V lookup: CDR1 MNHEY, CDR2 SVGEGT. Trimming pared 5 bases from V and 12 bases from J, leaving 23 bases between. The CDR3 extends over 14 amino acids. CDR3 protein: CASSPPGETGRPYF. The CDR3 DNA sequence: TGTGCCAGCAGTCCACCGGGTGAGACAGGACGGCCGTACTTC.

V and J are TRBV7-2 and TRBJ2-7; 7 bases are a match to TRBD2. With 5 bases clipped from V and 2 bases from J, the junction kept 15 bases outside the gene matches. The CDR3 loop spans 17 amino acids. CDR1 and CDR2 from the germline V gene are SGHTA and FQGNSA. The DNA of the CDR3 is TGTGCCAGCAGCCAGCACCCCGCTAGCGGCGGCGCCTACGAGCAGTACTTC. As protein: CASSQHPASGGAYEQYF.

The CDR3 DNA reads as TGTGCCTGGAGAGGAAGTGGAAACACCATATATTTT. Translating gives CAWRGSGNTIYF. The V gene is TRBV30, the J gene TRBJ1-3; D unclear. The V gene's germline CDR1 is GTSNPN and CDR2 SVGIG (reference sequence). Trimming left V 3 bases short and J 3 bases short, with 6 bases between. The CDR3 sequence is 12 residues long. Drawing the rest from reference TRBV30 and TRBJ1-3, the complete variable domain is SQTIHQWPATLVQPVGSPLSLECTVEGTSNPNLYWYRQAAGRGLQLLFYSVGIGQISSEVPQNLSASRPQDRQFILSSKKLLLSDSGFYLCAWRGSGNTIYFGEGSWLTVV.

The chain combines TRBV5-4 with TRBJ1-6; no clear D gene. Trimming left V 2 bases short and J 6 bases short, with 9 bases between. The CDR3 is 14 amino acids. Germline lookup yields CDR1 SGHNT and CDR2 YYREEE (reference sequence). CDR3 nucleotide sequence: TGTGCCAGCAGCTTCGGCCAGATTAATTCACCCCTCCACTTT. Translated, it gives CASSFGQINSPLHF.

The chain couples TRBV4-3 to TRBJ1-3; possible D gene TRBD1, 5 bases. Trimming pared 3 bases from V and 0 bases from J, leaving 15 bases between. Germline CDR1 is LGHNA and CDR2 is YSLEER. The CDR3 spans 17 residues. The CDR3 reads CASSQGHRANSGNTIYF. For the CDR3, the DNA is TGCGCCAGCAGCCAGGGGCATCGGGCAAACTCTGGAAACACCATATATTTT.